This T cell receptor beta chain was retrieved from a study of metastatic and nonmetastatic thyroid tumors. Study in general: Both malignant and benign thyroid patients supplied peripheral blood and tumor or nodule tissue samples, across which the repertoires of these patients were then compared.

This clone was recorded many times. From the PCR reads, TCRdb re-called clones with MiXCR. This table holds tens of thousands of clones, around 25% found once. Germline loops: CDR1 SGHRS, CDR2 YFSETQ. Trimming pared 5 bases from V and 8 bases from J, leaving 13 bases between. The CDR3 spans 13 residues. Ahead of thyroid surgery, no patient had received treatment of any kind. This receptor was taken from a female donor with papillary thyroid cancer or a benign thyroid nodule (not recorded which). Some clones in this sample may be carry-over from other donors' samples. Input material: blood. The chain has TRBV5-1 and TRBJ1-4, with unresolved D. CDR3 in DNA: TGCGCCAGCAGTAGGCGGCCACAAGAAAAACTGTTTTTT. It codes for CASSRRPQEKLFF. Complete variable domain (other parts from reference TRBV5-1 and TRBJ1-4): KAGVTQTPRYLIKTRGQQVTLSCSPISGHRSVSWYQQTPGQGLQFLFEYFSETQRNKGNFPGRFSGRQFSNSRSEMNVSTLELGDSALYLCASSRRPQEKLFFGSGTQLSVL.